This T cell receptor beta chain comes out of a study of blood T cells in healthy people across ages. Findings and limits, study-wide: No one knew whether donors had CMV, which possibly confounded expanded clonotype changes.

This clonotype was counted between two and nine times. Its specificity is not known. The V gene end was trimmed by 0 bases and the J gene end by 7 bases; junction bases not matched to a gene: 10. Germline V lookup: CDR1 DFQATT, CDR2 SNEGSKA (reference sequence). This CDR3 spans 16 amino acids. Samples had at least 6.5 million PBMCs isolated from them. Through a sample-barcoded 5' primer and a J-beta primer mix, a second PCR was run for roughly 6 to 12 cycles. TCRdb called the 5' RACE reads again in MiXCR, with one record for every CDR3 protein. The sample consists of around 1.7 million distinct CDR3 sequences, approximately 28% of them appearing once.

V is TRBV20-1 and J is TRBJ1-4, with 8 nucleotides matching TRBD1. The source is a woman in her twenties or thirties in good health. The sample was blood. CDR3 DNA: TGCAGTGCTAGAGATCCCAGGGGGCGCGTGGCTGAAAAACTGTTTTTT. Translation gives CSARDPRGRVAEKLFF.